Listed below are T cell receptor beta chains from one sample, sequenced in a study of T cells after yellow fever vaccination. TCRdb re-analysed the 5' RACE reads in MiXCR, keeping a single row per CDR3 protein. Of 450,000 to 650,000 distinct CDR3 sequences in the sample, 21% were seen once. The sequencing here drew on PBMCs, taken less than 25 days after the first yellow fever vaccination. The origin of the receptors is a man between 18 and 29 years old who received the YFV17D yellow fever vaccine. Each CDR3 is given with its conserved first and last residue. D genes are given only for firm matches. Not every row has a clone size; where given, it reads once, few, many or a size class.

size: few; D: TRBD2; J: TRBJ2-3; V: TRBV9; CDR3: CASSPPTSGGTDTQYF; DNA: TGTGCCAGCAGCCCCCCTACTAGCGGGGGCACAGATACGCAGTATTTT
size: -; D: -; J: TRBJ1-5; V: TRBV4-1; CDR3: CASSQVEHLYSNQPQHF; DNA: TGCGCCAGCAGCCAAGTAGAACACCTATATAGCAATCAGCCCCAGCATTTT
size: few; D: -; J: TRBJ2-2; V: TRBV24-1; CDR3: CATSDPAGAGELFF; DNA: TGTGCCACCAGTGATCCAGCAGGGGCCGGGGAGCTGTTTTTT
size: few; D: -; J: TRBJ1-5; V: TRBV7-8; CDR3: CASSLEGGSPNQPQHF; DNA: TGTGCCAGCAGCTTAGAGGGGGGTTCCCCCAATCAGCCCCAGCATTTT
size: -; D: -; J: TRBJ2-3; V: TRBV11-2; CDR3: CASSLEPKGADTQYF; DNA: TGTGCCAGCAGCCTAGAACCGAAAGGAGCAGATACGCAGTATTTT
size: few; D: TRBD1; J: TRBJ2-1; V: TRBV6-2/TRBV6-3; CDR3: CASTYNPDGTGLGGEQFF; DNA: TGTGCCAGCACCTACAACCCCGACGGGACAGGGCTGGGGGGTGAGCAGTTCTTC
size: few; D: TRBD2; J: TRBJ2-1; V: TRBV5-4; CDR3: CASTPWERGDNEQFF; DNA: TGTGCCAGCACCCCCTGGGAGCGGGGGGACAATGAGCAGTTCTTC
size: -; D: TRBD1; J: TRBJ2-3; V: TRBV4-1; CDR3: CASSRKGQGATDTQYF; DNA: TGCGCCAGCAGCCGAAAGGGACAGGGGGCTACAGATACGCAGTATTTT
size: -; D: -; J: TRBJ2-3; V: TRBV6-5; CDR3: CASRGADTQYF; DNA: TGTGCCAGCAGGGGTGCAGATACGCAGTATTTT
size: few; D: -; J: TRBJ1-1; V: TRBV4-1; CDR3: CASSQVPRGTEAFF; DNA: TGCGCCAGCAGCCAAGTTCCCAGGGGCACTGAAGCTTTCTTT
size: few; D: -; J: TRBJ1-1; V: TRBV10-2; CDR3: CASSERGKGTEAFF; DNA: TGCGCCAGCAGTGAGAGGGGGAAGGGCACTGAAGCTTTCTTT
size: many; D: -; J: TRBJ2-7; V: TRBV12-3/TRBV12-4; CDR3: CASSFVGGNYYEQYF; DNA: TGTGCCAGCAGTTTTGTCGGGGGCAATTATTACGAGCAGTACTTC
size: few; D: -; J: TRBJ2-3; V: TRBV12-3/TRBV12-4; CDR3: CASSPSSISTDTQYF; DNA: TGTGCCAGCAGTCCCAGCTCAATTAGCACAGATACGCAGTATTTT
size: -; D: -; J: TRBJ2-5; V: TRBV6-6; CDR3: CASSYPRGETQYF; DNA: TGTGCCAGCAGCTACCCCAGGGGAGAGACCCAGTACTTC
size: many; D: TRBD1; J: TRBJ1-2; V: TRBV5-6; CDR3: CASSSTGVYGYTF; DNA: TGTGCCAGCAGCTCTACAGGGGTCTATGGCTACACCTTC
size: few; D: TRBD1; J: TRBJ1-1; V: TRBV7-9; CDR3: CRTGRAAFF; DNA: TGCCGGACAGGACGGGCCGCTTTCTTT
size: -; D: TRBD1; J: TRBJ1-1; V: TRBV6-2/TRBV6-3; CDR3: CASSVPTGTVTNTEAFF; DNA: TGTGCCAGCAGTGTGCCAACCGGGACAGTGACGAACACTGAAGCTTTCTTT
size: -; D: -; J: TRBJ2-1; V: TRBV20-1; CDR3: CSARDWPVGNEQFF; DNA: TGCAGTGCTAGAGATTGGCCCGTAGGAAATGAGCAGTTCTTC
size: few; D: -; J: TRBJ2-1; V: TRBV19; CDR3: CASSIGTNEQFF; DNA: TGTGCCAGTAGTATAGGAACCAATGAGCAGTTCTTC